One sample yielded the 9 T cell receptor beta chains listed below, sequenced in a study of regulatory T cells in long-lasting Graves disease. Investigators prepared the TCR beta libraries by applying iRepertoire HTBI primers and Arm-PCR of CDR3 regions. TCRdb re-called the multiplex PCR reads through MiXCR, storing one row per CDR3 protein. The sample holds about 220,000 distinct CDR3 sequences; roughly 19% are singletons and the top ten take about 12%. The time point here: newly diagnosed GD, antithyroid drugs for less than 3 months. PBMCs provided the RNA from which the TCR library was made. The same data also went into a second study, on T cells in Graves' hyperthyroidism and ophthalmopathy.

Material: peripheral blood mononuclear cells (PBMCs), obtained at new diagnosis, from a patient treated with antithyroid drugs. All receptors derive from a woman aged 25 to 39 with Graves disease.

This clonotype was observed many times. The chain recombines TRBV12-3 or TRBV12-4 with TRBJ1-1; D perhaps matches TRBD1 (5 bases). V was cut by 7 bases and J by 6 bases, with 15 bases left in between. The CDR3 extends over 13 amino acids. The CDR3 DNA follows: TGTGCCAGCAAGACAGACGGAATCGCTGAAGCTTTCTTT. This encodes CASKTDGIAEAFF.

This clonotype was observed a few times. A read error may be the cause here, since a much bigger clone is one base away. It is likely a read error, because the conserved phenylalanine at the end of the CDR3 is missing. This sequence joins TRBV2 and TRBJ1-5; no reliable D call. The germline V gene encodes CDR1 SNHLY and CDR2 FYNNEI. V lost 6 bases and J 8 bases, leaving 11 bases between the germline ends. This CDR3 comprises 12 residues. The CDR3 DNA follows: TGTGCCAGCAGATTCAGGACTGAGCCCCAGCATTAT. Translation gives CASRFRTEPQHY.

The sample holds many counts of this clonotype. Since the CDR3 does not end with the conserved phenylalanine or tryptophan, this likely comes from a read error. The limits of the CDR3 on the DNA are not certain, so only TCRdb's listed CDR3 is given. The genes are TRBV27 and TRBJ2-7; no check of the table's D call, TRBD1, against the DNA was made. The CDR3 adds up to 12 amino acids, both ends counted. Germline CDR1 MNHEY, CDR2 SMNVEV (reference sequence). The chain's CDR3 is CASSLRGPPEGI.

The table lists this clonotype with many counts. CDR3 sequence: CASSRKGTSGSSYNEQFF. The CDR3 DNA reads TGTGCCAGTAGCAGAAAAGGGACTAGCGGGTCCTCCTACAATGAGCAGTTCTTC. The rearrangement links TRBV19 to TRBJ2-1; 12 nucleotides line up with TRBD2. The CDR3 totals 18 residues. The germline CDR1 and CDR2 sequences are LNHDA and SQIVND (reference sequence). J was trimmed by 0 bases and V by 6 bases; bases with no gene match: 9.

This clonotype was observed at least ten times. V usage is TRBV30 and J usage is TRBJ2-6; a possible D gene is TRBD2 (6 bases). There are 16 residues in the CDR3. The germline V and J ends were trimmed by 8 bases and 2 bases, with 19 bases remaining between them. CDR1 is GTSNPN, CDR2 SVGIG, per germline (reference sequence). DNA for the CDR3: TGTGCCGCCGGTTCCGAGGCGGGGACTGGGGCCAACGTCCTGACTTTC. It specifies CAAGSEAGTGANVLTF.

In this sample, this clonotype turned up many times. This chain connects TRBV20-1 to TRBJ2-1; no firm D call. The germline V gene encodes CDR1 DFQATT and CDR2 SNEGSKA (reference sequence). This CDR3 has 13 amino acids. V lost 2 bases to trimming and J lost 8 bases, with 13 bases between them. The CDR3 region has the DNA TGCAGTGCTAGAAAGTTAGGACGGGATGAGCAGTTCTTC. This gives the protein CSARKLGRDEQFF.

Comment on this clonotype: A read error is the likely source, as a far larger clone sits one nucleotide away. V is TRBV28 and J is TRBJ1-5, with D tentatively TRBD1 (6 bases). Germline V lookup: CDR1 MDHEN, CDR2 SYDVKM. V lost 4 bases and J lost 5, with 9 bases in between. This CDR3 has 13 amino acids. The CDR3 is CASSYRVYQPQHF. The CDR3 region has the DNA TGTGCCAGCAGTTACAGGGTCTATCAGCCCCAGCATTTT.

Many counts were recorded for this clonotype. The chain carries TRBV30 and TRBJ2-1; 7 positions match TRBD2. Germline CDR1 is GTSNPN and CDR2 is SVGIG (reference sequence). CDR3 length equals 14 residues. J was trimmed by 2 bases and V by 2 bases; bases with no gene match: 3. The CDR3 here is CAWSTGGTYNEQFF. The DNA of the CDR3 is TGTGCCTGGAGTACGGGGGGAACCTACAATGAGCAGTTCTTC.

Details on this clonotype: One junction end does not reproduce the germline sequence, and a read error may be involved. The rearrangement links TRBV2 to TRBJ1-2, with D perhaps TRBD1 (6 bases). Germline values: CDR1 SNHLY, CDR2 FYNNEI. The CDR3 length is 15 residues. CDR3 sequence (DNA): TGTGCCGGCAGTGAAGCCCAAAGGGGGGCTGGAGGCTACACCTTC. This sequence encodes CAGSEAQRGAGGYTF.